The 23 T cell receptor beta chains below were found in one sample sequenced in a study of T cell repertoires in cytomegalovirus infection (dated by TCRdb to between 2017 and 2020). TCRdb records Illumina HiSeq 1500 as the sequencer. TCRdb reprocessing: public reads trimmed at Q25 with fastp, clones called with MiXCR, in-frame beta chains kept. Each entry merges the rows of one CDR3 protein and shows their most common DNA and genes. The sample includes 200,000 or so distinct CDR3 sequences, with roughly 27% observed a single time. Together, the top ten hold 30% to 35% of the sample. The sample was PBMCs. These receptors were taken from a human donor in good health (CMV status not recorded). Some clones in this sample may be carry-over from other donors' samples.

Only a few counts were recorded for this clonotype. The chain employs TRBV4-1 and TRBJ2-7; D ambiguous. The V end lost 0 bases, the J end lost 2 bases, and 14 bases lay between the germline ends. Germline V gives CDR1 MGHRA, CDR2 YSYEKL. CDR3 length equals 16 residues. CDR3 sequence (DNA): TGCGCCAGCAGCCAAGAGGGCAGGACCCACACCTACGAGCAGTACTTC. Its protein is CASSQEGRTHTYEQYF.

This clonotype came up many times. The chain uses TRBV7-3 and TRBJ2-1, with 10 bases lining up with TRBD2. The CDR3 spans 15 residues. The V gene's germline CDR1 is SGHTA and CDR2 FQGTGA. The junction had 6 bases not matched to a gene; V was cut back by 3 bases and J by 7 bases. The CDR3 reads CASSFTSGEGNEQFF. For the CDR3, the DNA is TGTGCCAGCAGCTTTACTAGCGGGGAAGGGAATGAGCAGTTCTTC.

Only a few counts were recorded for this clonotype. The chain couples TRBV28 to TRBJ1-5; TRBD1 is a possible D gene (6 bases). V dropped 6 bases and J dropped 2 bases, with 17 bases sitting between them. CDR3 size: 16 residues. Looked up from germline, CDR1 is MDHEN and CDR2 is SYDVKM. This CDR3 reads CASSPTPGAGNQPQHF. The CDR3 coding sequence is TGTGCCAGCAGCCCGACACCGGGGGCGGGCAATCAGCCCCAGCATTTT. The full variable domain, its missing parts supplied by reference TRBV28 and TRBJ1-5, is DVKVTQSSRYLVKRTGEKVFLECVQDMDHENMFWYRQDPGLGLRLIYFSYDVKMKEKGDIPEGYSVSREKKERFSLILESASTNQTSMYLCASSPTPGAGNQPQHFGDGTRLSIL.

This clonotype has a count of ten or more. The chain links TRBV7-2 to TRBJ1-6, with 7 bases that match TRBD1. V lost 5 bases and J lost 7; bases outside the gene matches: 8. CDR3 length equals 15 residues. Germline V lookup: CDR1 SGHTA, CDR2 FQGNSA. CDR3 residues: CASSRTGTDNSPLHF. The CDR3 DNA reads as TGTGCCAGCAGCCGAACCGGGACAGACAATTCACCCCTCCACTTT.

The chain carries TRBV6-2 or TRBV6-3 and TRBJ2-6; D is unclear. The germline gives CDR1 MNHEY, CDR2 SVGEGT. V lost 8 bases and J 4 bases, leaving 12 bases between the germline ends. CDR3 length: 14 residues. The CDR3 loop reads CASSNTQGANVLTF. DNA of the CDR3: TGTGCCAGCTCAAACACACAGGGGGCCAACGTCCTGACTTTC.

This chain links TRBV7-2 with TRBJ1-1; D unclear. The CDR3 is 13 residues long. Germline CDR1 and CDR2: SGHTA and FQGNSA. V lost 4 bases and J 10 bases, leaving 16 bases between the germline ends. The CDR3 reads CASSSLRVSAAFF. The CDR3, as DNA: TGTGCCAGCAGCTCCTTACGTGTGTCGGCAGCTTTCTTT.

This clonotype turned up a few times. The V gene is TRBV11-2, the J gene TRBJ1-1; no definite D call. V lost 4 bases and J 11 bases, leaving 14 bases between the germline ends. The CDR3 covers 12 residues. CDR1 and CDR2 from the germline V gene are SGHAT and FQNNGV. The DNA for the CDR3 is TGTGCCAGCAGCTCTTTCGGGGTTGGGGCTTTCTTT. Protein sequence: CASSSFGVGAFF.

This chain joins TRBV18 and TRBJ1-1; D gene ambiguous. Germline-derived CDR1 and CDR2 are KGHSH and LQKENI. This CDR3 region has 13 residues. Deletions cut 2 bases from V and 1 base from J, with 5 bases between. CDR3 protein: CASSPERNTEAFF. The CDR3 DNA sequence: TGTGCCAGCTCACCAGAAAGGAACACTGAAGCTTTCTTT.

This clonotype turned up a few times. The rearrangement joins TRBV15 to TRBJ2-4; D ambiguous. The CDR3 length is 14 residues. CDR1 LNHNV and CDR2 YYDKDF come from the germline V gene (reference sequence). V shed 0 bases and J shed 7 bases, with 10 bases lying between them. The CDR3 spells CATSRDTSVNIQYF. The CDR3 region has the DNA TGTGCCACCAGCAGAGATACCAGCGTGAACATTCAGTACTTC.

V and J are TRBV20-1 and TRBJ1-3; 11 bases agree with TRBD1. The CDR3 sequence is 14 residues long. J lost 4 bases, V lost 6 bases, and 5 bases had no gene match. In germline, CDR1 is DFQATT, CDR2 SNEGSKA (reference sequence). DNA of the CDR3: TGCAGTGCCCCGGGACAGGGGGAAGGAAACACCATATATTTT. This gives the protein CSAPGQGEGNTIYF.

This chain links TRBV7-2 with TRBJ2-5; possible D gene TRBD1, 6 bases. Germline V lookup: CDR1 SGHTA, CDR2 FQGNSA. V shed 4 bases and J shed 1 base, with 10 bases lying between them. This CDR3 is 14 amino acids long. In DNA, the CDR3 is TGTGCCAGCAGCTCCCAGGGGAGCCAAGAGACCCAGTACTTC. This encodes CASSSQGSQETQYF.

Of note for this clonotype: A junction end diverges from the germline sequence, so it may reflect a read error. CDR3 in DNA: TGTGCCAGCTGTTACTGGGACCCTCAAGAGACCCAGTACTTC. Protein sequence: CASCYWDPQETQYF. The V and J genes are TRBV6-2 or TRBV6-3 and TRBJ2-5; D possibly matches TRBD1 or TRBD2 (5 bases each). The CDR3 sequence is 14 residues long. Looked up from germline, CDR1 is MNHEY and CDR2 is SVGEGT.

The gene calls are TRBV14 and TRBJ2-5; 7 bases map to TRBD1. Trimming at V came to 1 base and at J to 0 bases, leaving 8 bases not matched to a gene. The germline gives CDR1 SGHDN, CDR2 FVKESK. The CDR3 loop spans 17 amino acids. Here the CDR3 reads CASSQGAHDRDQETQYF. DNA of the CDR3: TGTGCCAGCAGCCAAGGAGCACACGACAGGGACCAAGAGACCCAGTACTTC. Using reference TRBV14 and TRBJ2-5 for the parts outside the CDR3, the full variable domain is EAGVTQFPSHSVIEKGQTVTLRCDPISGHDNLYWYRRVMGKEIKFLLHFVKESKQDESGMPNNRFLAERTGGTYSTLKVQPAELEDSGVYFCASSQGAHDRDQETQYFGPGTRLLVL.

The gene calls are TRBV10-3 and TRBJ1-6; unclear D gene. Germline CDR1 and CDR2: ENHRY and SYGVKD. V lost 2 bases and J lost 7, with 9 bases in between. The CDR3 runs 14 residues. CDR3 in DNA: TGTGCCATCAGTGAGACAGATGGAAATTCACCCCTCCACTTT. Translating gives CAISETDGNSPLHF.

The rearrangement uses TRBV2 and TRBJ2-6; 7 bases are shared with TRBD1. The length of the CDR3 is 15 residues. Germline V gene data show CDR1 as SNHLY and CDR2 as FYNNEI. V shed 6 bases, J shed 2 bases, and the junction held 4 bases outside the gene matches. CDR3 residues: CASRMTGTGANVLTF. CDR3 nucleotide sequence: TGTGCCAGCAGGATGACAGGGACTGGGGCCAACGTCCTGACTTTC.

This clonotype has more than one count but fewer than ten. J is TRBJ1-6 and V is TRBV20-1, with D uncertain. CDR1 is DFQATT, CDR2 SNEGSKA, per germline (reference sequence). The ends were cut back, 2 bases at V and 2 bases at J, with 7 bases in the middle. There are 14 residues in the CDR3. For the CDR3, the DNA is TGCAGTGCTAGATCGATAGCCTATAATTCACCCCTCCACTTT. Translation: CSARSIAYNSPLHF.

This rearrangement joins TRBV19 to TRBJ1-1; D possibly corresponds to TRBD1 (5 bases). V was clipped by 4 bases and J by 2 bases, with 5 bases between them. This CDR3 region has 12 residues. The germline V gene encodes CDR1 LNHDA and CDR2 SQIVND (reference sequence). The CDR3 loop is CASSRDNTEAFF. CDR3 bases: TGTGCCAGTAGTAGGGACAACACTGAAGCTTTCTTT. Full variable domain (rest looked up from reference TRBV19 and TRBJ1-1): DGGITQSPKYLFRKEGQNVTLSCEQNLNHDAMYWYRQDPGQGLRLIYYSQIVNDFQKGDIAEGYSVSREKKESFPLTVTSAQKNPTAFYLCASSRDNTEAFFGQGTRLTVV.

This clonotype was found a few times. A read error may produce the germline difference seen at one junction end. The chain employs TRBV4-1 and TRBJ2-2; a possible D gene is TRBD2 (5 bases). CDR3 length: 15 amino acids. The germline V gene has CDR1 MGHRA and CDR2 YSYEKL. CDR3 coding DNA: TGTGCCAGCAGCCAAGAGAGGGTGAACACCGGGGAGCTGTTTTTT. Translating gives CASSQERVNTGELFF.

This rearrangement joins TRBV2 to TRBJ2-3; D might be TRBD2 (5 bases). The length of the CDR3 is 13 residues. Trimming shortened V by 6 bases and J by 1 base, and 8 bases separated the two germline ends. Germline V lookup: CDR1 SNHLY, CDR2 FYNNEI. The CDR3 spells CASSVGGTDTQYF. In DNA form, the CDR3 reads TGTGCCAGCAGCGTCGGGGGCACAGATACGCAGTATTTT.

This clonotype was counted only a few times. This rearrangement joins TRBV6-2 or TRBV6-3 to TRBJ1-1; no clear D gene. Deletions cut 6 bases from V and 1 base from J, with 12 bases between. The CDR3 totals 14 residues. In germline, CDR1 is MNHEY, CDR2 SVGEGT. The CDR3 region has the DNA TGTGCCAGCAGACTCGCTTCGACGAACACTGAAGCTTTCTTT. Encoded protein: CASRLASTNTEAFF.

The chain is built from TRBV4-1 and TRBJ1-6; 8 nucleotides line up with TRBD1. Unmatched junction bases numbered 14, after V lost 1 base and J lost 6 bases. Looked up from germline, CDR1 is MGHRA and CDR2 is YSYEKL. The CDR3 contains 19 residues. The CDR3 DNA reads TGCGCCAGCAGCCAAGGCCAAGCAGTAGGGACAGGAATTAATTCACCCCTCCACTTT. Its protein product is CASSQGQAVGTGINSPLHF.

At least ten counts were recorded for this clonotype. The V call is TRBV7-2, the J call TRBJ1-5; 8 bases are shared with TRBD1. V lost 5 bases, J lost 5 bases, and 8 bases stayed unmatched. This CDR3 comprises 15 residues. The germline gives CDR1 SGHTA, CDR2 FQGNSA. CDR3 amino acids: CASSLGTGSDQPQHF. CDR3 coding DNA: TGTGCCAGCAGCCTAGGGACAGGCTCAGATCAGCCCCAGCATTTT.

To note about this clonotype: Here the CDR3 omits its conserved ending phenylalanine or tryptophan, so a read error is the likely source. The gene calls are TRBV7-9 and TRBJ1-1; weak D call: TRBD1 (5 bases). The CDR3 is 12 amino acids. Trimming took off 6 bases at V and 10 bases at J, with 15 bases between the two ends. Germline loops: CDR1 SEHNR, CDR2 FQNEAQ (reference sequence). CDR3 DNA: TGTGCCAGCAGTTTCAGGGAATTGAGAGCTTTCTCT. Translating it yields CASSFRELRAFS.